One sample yielded the 16 T cell receptor beta chains listed below, sequenced in a study of blood T cell repertoires in COVID-19. Libraries were prepared by immunoSEQ multiplex PCR; TCRdb keeps only in-frame clonotypes and omits some of them. This table holds about 41,000 clones, approximately 90% found once. The sequenced sample was peripheral blood. These receptors came from a man aged 35-49 years with COVID-19, enrolled during active disease.

This chain uses TRBV5-6 with TRBJ2-7, with a tentative D call TRBD2 (5 bases). This CDR3 has 13 amino acids. The V and J ends lost 2 bases and 0 bases respectively, with 6 bases between them. Germline V gene sequence: CDR1 SGHDT, CDR2 YYEEEE. The chain's CDR3 is CASSFGSSYEQYF. The DNA of the CDR3 is TGTGCCAGCAGCTTTGGGAGCTCCTACGAGCAGTACTTC.

V and J are TRBV11-2 and TRBJ1-2; TRBD1 aligns across 7 bases. Germline V gene data show CDR1 as SGHAT and CDR2 as FQNNGV. V dropped 5 bases and J dropped 5; count of bases not matched to a gene: 14. The CDR3 is made up of 16 amino acids. Here the CDR3 DNA reads TGTGCCAGCAGCCCGGGACAGTTTGTGGTCAAGTATGGCTACACCTTC. Translated, it gives CASSPGQFVVKYGYTF.

The chain uses TRBV11-3 and TRBJ1-1; D uncertain. Germline loops: CDR1 SGHNT, CDR2 YENEEA. The CDR3 loop spans 13 amino acids. V shed 3 bases and J shed 3 bases, with 8 bases lying between them. The CDR3 bases are TGTGCCAGCAGCTTGGAGGAGTACACTGAAGCTTTCTTT. This codes for CASSLEEYTEAFF.

This sequence joins TRBV29-1 and TRBJ1-3, with a weak D call TRBD1 (6 bases). Trimming removed 4 bases from V and 4 bases from J, with 11 bases in between. The CDR3 loop spans 13 amino acids. CDR1 SQVTM and CDR2 ANQGSEA come from the germline V gene. CDR3 region: CSVGDTYGNTIYF. CDR3 sequence (DNA): TGCAGCGTTGGGGACACCTACGGAAACACCATATATTTT.

The chain recombines TRBV2 with TRBJ1-2; 10 positions match TRBD1. The V gene end was trimmed by 2 bases and the J gene end by 4 bases; junction bases not matched to a gene: 4. Germline CDR1 SNHLY, CDR2 FYNNEI. The CDR3 has 15 residues. In DNA, the CDR3 is TGTGCCAGCAGTGAATTCGGACAGGGGGGCTATGGCTACACCTTC. As protein: CASSEFGQGGYGYTF. The complete variable domain, with remaining parts taken from reference TRBV2 and TRBJ1-2, reads EPEVTQTPSHQVTQMGQEVILRCVPISNHLYFYWYRQILGQKVEFLVSFYNNEISEKSEIFDDQFSVERPDGSNFTLKIRSTKLEDSAMYFCASSEFGQGGYGYTFGSGTRLTVV.

This chain joins TRBV15 and TRBJ1-3; 7 nucleotides match TRBD1. The CDR3 length is 15 residues. J was trimmed by 4 bases and V by 3 bases; bases with no gene match: 6. Germline-derived CDR1 and CDR2 are LNHNV and YYDKDF (reference sequence). CDR3 sequence reads: CATSRNLDRGNTIYF. As DNA, the CDR3 is TGTGCCACCAGCAGGAATTTGGACAGGGGAAACACCATATATTTT.

The chain has TRBV27 and TRBJ2-3; 11 positions match TRBD1. The trim removed 2 bases at V and 3 bases at J, leaving 1 base unmatched. CDR3 size: 15 residues. The germline gives CDR1 MNHEY, CDR2 SMNVEV (reference sequence). As DNA, the CDR3 is TGTGCCAGCAGTTTAAGGGACAGGGGGACAGATACGCAGTATTTT. Its protein product is CASSLRDRGTDTQYF.

V is TRBV5-6 and J is TRBJ1-2, with 9 positions matching TRBD1. CDR3 size: 15 residues. The junction had 10 bases not matched to a gene; V was cut back by 5 bases and J by 5 bases. CDR1 and CDR2 from the germline V gene are SGHDT and YYEEEE. CDR3 loop: CASSRGDRAWYGYTF. CDR3 bases: TGTGCCAGCAGTCGGGGGGACAGGGCTTGGTATGGCTACACCTTC.

The chain couples TRBV27 to TRBJ1-1; D gene ambiguous. Trimming removed 3 bases at V and 0 bases at J, with 14 bases between. The CDR3 consists of 16 residues. The V gene's germline CDR1 is MNHEY and CDR2 SMNVEV (reference sequence). The CDR3 spells CASSFLPLEMNTEAFF. In DNA form, the CDR3 reads TGTGCCAGCAGTTTCCTCCCTTTAGAGATGAACACTGAAGCTTTCTTT.

J is TRBJ2-5 and V is TRBV4-1, with TRBD2 identical over 10 bases. The CDR3 extends over 18 amino acids. The J segment lost 5 bases and the V segment lost 2 bases, leaving 14 bases of the junction unmatched. Looked up from germline, CDR1 is MGHRA and CDR2 is YSYEKL. The CDR3 sequence is CASSQNGLAATGGETQYF. The CDR3, as DNA: TGCGCCAGCAGCCAAAACGGACTAGCGGCCACGGGGGGGGAGACCCAGTACTTC.

V usage is TRBV5-1 and J usage is TRBJ2-3; the match to TRBD2 covers 12 bases. This CDR3 has 15 amino acids. The ends lost 4 bases at V and 3 bases at J; junction bases unmatched: 3. The germline CDR1 and CDR2 sequences are SGHRS and YFSETQ. CDR3 sequence reads: CASSQGTSGTDTQYF. DNA for the CDR3: TGCGCCAGCAGCCAAGGGACTAGCGGGACAGATACGCAGTATTTT.

The chain's CDR3 is CASSQVLAGGGKQETQYF. CDR3 DNA: TGCGCCAGCAGCCAAGTGTTAGCGGGAGGCGGAAAACAAGAGACCCAGTACTTC. The chain has TRBV4-1 and TRBJ2-5; 10 nucleotides align to TRBD2. This CDR3 has 18 residues. Germline V CDR1 and CDR2: MGHRA, YSYEKL. The V segment lost 1 base and the J segment 2 bases; nucleotides outside the gene matches: 10.

The chain combines TRBV11-3 with TRBJ2-7; weak D call: TRBD1 (6 bases). Germline assignment: CDR1 SGHNT and CDR2 YENEEA. This CDR3 has 17 residues. Deletions cut 1 base from V and 2 bases from J, with 18 bases between. CDR3 loop: CASSLGVLQGAAYEQYF. In DNA, the CDR3 is TGTGCCAGCAGCTTAGGGGTGTTACAGGGAGCAGCCTACGAGCAGTACTTC.

V usage is TRBV7-2 and J usage is TRBJ2-7; 7 nucleotides align to TRBD2. This CDR3 has 14 amino acids. V shed 2 bases, J shed 3 bases, and the junction held 4 bases outside the gene matches. Germline CDR1 reads SGHTA; CDR2 reads FQGNSA. This CDR3 reads CASSLRGRFYEQYF. DNA of the CDR3: TGTGCCAGCAGCTTACGCGGGAGATTCTACGAGCAGTACTTC.

The genes are TRBV30 and TRBJ1-6; D may be TRBD1 (5 bases). This CDR3 is built from 13 residues. Germline V lookup: CDR1 GTSNPN, CDR2 SVGIG (reference sequence). The germline V and J ends were trimmed by 5 bases and 5 bases, with 10 bases remaining between them. This CDR3 is CAWEGVHNSPLHF. CDR3 nucleotide sequence: TGTGCCTGGGAAGGGGTCCATAATTCACCCCTCCACTTT. Supplemented by reference TRBV30 and TRBJ1-6, the full variable domain reads SQTIHQWPATLVQPVGSPLSLECTVEGTSNPNLYWYRQAAGRGLQLLFYSVGIGQISSEVPQNLSASRPQDRQFILSSKKLLLSDSGFYLCAWEGVHNSPLHFGNGTRLTVT.

The V call is TRBV6-1, the J call TRBJ1-4; D not certain. CDR1 and CDR2 from the germline V gene are MNHNS and SASEGT. The CDR3 covers 15 residues. V lost 2 bases to trimming and J lost 6 bases, with 13 bases between them. In DNA form, the CDR3 reads TGTGCCAGCAGTGAACGCGGACTGGAGGATGAAAAACTGTTTTTT. Its translation: CASSERGLEDEKLFF.